This TCR beta chain emerged from a study of shared clonotypes between healthy human individuals. In the sorted-subset replicate PCRs, approximately 200 ng DNA, around 30,000 T cell genomes, was used. Sequenced by immunoSEQ multiplex PCR; TCRdb stores in-frame clones only, minus some. The table records some 1.5 million clones, approximately 97% of them present only once. General study findings and limits: Having only a few donors restricted how much genetic and exposure-history diversity was captured. It was observed that 5% to 6.5% of naive CD4 clonotypes were shared across a few donors.

The CDR3 runs 13 residues. V was pared by 6 bases and J by 5 bases, with 4 bases of the junction left unmatched. Germline V CDR1 and CDR2: KGHSH, LQKENI. On this clone itself: The target antigen is unknown.

The sample was naive CD4+ T cells sorted from blood. Described subset: CD45RA+ positively selected. The gene calls are TRBV18 and TRBJ2-7; 10 nucleotides match TRBD1. The sequence was collected from a man aged 30-40 years in good health. The CDR3 loop is CASSRDRGDEQYF. In nucleotides, the CDR3 is TGTGCCAGCTCGCGGGACAGGGGCGACGAGCAGTACTTC.